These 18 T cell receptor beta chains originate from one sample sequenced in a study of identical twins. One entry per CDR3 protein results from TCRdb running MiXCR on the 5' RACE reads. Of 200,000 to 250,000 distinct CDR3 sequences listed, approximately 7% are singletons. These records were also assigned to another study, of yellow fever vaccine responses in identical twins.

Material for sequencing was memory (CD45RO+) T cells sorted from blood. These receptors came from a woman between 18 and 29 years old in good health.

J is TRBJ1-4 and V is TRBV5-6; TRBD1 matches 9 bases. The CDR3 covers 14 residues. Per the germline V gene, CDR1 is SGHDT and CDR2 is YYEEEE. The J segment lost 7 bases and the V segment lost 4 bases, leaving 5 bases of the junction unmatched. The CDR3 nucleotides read TGTGCCAGCAGCACGGACAGGGGTAGTGAAAAACTGTTTTTT. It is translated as CASSTDRGSEKLFF. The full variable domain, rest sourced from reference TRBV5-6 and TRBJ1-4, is DAGVTQSPTHLIKTRGQQVTLRCSPKSGHDTVSWYQQALGQGPQFIFQYYEEEERQRGNFPDRFSGHQFPNYSSELNVNALLLGDSALYLCASSTDRGSEKLFFGSGTQLSVL.

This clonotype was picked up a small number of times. The CDR3 nucleotides read TGTGCCAGCAGCGTCGGGACAGTTCCAAACAATGAGCAGTTCTTC. Translation: CASSVGTVPNNEQFF. V usage is TRBV7-7 and J usage is TRBJ2-1; 7 bases agree with TRBD1. The CDR3 totals 15 residues. Germline CDR1 and CDR2: SSHAT and FNYEAQ (reference sequence). The junction had 9 bases not matched to a gene; V was cut back by 5 bases and J by 5 bases.

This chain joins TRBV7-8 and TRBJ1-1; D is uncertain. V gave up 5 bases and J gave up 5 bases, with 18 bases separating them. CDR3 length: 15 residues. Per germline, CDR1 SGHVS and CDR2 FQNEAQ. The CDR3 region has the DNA TGTGCCAGCAGCCACAGCAGTCAGGTGGTAACTGAAGCTTTCTTT. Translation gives CASSHSSQVVTEAFF.

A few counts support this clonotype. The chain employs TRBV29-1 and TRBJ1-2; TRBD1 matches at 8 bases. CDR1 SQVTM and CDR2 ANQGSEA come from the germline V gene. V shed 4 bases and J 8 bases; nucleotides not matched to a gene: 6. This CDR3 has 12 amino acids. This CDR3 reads CSVVDRVVGYTF. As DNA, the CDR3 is TGCAGCGTTGTGGACAGGGTGGTCGGCTACACCTTC.

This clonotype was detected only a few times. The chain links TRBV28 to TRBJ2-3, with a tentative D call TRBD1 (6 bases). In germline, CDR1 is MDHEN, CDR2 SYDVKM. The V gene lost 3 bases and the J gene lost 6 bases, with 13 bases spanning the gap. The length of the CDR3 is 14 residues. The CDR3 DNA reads TGTGCCAGCAGTTTGCCCCACCAGGGGGATACGCAGTATTTT. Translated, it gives CASSLPHQGDTQYF.

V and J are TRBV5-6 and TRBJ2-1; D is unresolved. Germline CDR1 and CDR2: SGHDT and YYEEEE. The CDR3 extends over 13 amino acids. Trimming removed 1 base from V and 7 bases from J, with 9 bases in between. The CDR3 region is CASSLYNGNEQFF. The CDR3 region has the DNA TGTGCCAGCAGCTTGTACAACGGAAATGAGCAGTTCTTC.

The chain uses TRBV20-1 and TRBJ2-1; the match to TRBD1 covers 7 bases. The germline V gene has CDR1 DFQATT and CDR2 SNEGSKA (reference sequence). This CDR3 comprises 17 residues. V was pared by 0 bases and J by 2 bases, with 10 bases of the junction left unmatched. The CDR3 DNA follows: TGCAGTGCTAGAGATCTACCGGACAGGAGTCCCTACAATGAGCAGTTCTTC. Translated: CSARDLPDRSPYNEQFF.

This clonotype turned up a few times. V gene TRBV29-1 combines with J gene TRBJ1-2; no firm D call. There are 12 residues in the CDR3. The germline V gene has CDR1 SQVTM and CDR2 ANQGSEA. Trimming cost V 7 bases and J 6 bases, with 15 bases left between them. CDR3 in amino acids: CSASYPGNGYTF. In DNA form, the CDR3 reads TGCAGCGCTTCCTATCCTGGGAATGGCTACACCTTC.

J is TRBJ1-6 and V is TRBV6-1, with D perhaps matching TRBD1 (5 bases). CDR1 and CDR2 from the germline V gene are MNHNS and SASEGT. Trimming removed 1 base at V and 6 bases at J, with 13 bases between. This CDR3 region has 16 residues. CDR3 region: CASSEVHAGGNSPLHF. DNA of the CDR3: TGTGCCAGCAGTGAAGTTCATGCTGGGGGTAATTCACCCCTCCACTTT.

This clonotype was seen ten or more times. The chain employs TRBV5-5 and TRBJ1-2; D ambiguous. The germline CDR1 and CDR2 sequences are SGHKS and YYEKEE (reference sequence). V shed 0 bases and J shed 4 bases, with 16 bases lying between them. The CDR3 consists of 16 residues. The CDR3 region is CASSLEVRPTLYGYTF. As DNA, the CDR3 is TGTGCCAGCAGCTTGGAGGTCAGGCCTACCCTCTATGGCTACACCTTC.

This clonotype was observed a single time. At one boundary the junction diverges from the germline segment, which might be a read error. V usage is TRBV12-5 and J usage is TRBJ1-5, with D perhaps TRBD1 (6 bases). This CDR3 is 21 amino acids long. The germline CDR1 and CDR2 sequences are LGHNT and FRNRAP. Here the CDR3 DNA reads TGTGCTAGTGGATTGGTACTTAGAGGGGGGCTCCCCGCTTATAGCAATCAGCCCCAGCATTTT. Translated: CASGLVLRGGLPAYSNQPQHF.

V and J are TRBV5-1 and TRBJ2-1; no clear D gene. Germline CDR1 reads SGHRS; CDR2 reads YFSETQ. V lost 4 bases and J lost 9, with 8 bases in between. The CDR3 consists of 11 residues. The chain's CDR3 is CASSVPGEQFF. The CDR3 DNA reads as TGCGCCAGCAGCGTCCCCGGTGAGCAGTTCTTC.

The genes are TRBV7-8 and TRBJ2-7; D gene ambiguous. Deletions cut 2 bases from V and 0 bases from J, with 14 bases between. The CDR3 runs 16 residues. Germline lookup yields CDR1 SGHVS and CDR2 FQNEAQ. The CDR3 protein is CASSLSESYSSYEQYF. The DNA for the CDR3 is TGTGCCAGCAGCTTATCGGAGAGCTATAGCTCCTACGAGCAGTACTTC.

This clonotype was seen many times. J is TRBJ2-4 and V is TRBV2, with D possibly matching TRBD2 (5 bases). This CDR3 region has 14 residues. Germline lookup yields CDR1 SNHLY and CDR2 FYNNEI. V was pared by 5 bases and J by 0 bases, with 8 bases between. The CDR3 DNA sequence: TGTGCCAGCAGTTTGGAGGTAGCCAAAAACATTCAGTACTTC. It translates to CASSLEVAKNIQYF.

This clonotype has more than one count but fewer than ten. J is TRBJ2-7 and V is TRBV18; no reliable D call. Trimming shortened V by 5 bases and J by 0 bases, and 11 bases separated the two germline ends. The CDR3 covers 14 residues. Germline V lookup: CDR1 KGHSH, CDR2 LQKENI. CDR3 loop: CASSENGDSYEQYF. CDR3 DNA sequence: TGTGCCAGCTCAGAAAACGGAGACTCCTACGAGCAGTACTTC.

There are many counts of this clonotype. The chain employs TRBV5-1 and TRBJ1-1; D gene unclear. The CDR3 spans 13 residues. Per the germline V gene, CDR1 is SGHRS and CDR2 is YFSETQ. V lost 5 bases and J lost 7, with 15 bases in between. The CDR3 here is CASSPRPTLEAFF. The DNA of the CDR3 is TGCGCCAGCAGTCCTCGGCCTACCCTTGAAGCTTTCTTT.

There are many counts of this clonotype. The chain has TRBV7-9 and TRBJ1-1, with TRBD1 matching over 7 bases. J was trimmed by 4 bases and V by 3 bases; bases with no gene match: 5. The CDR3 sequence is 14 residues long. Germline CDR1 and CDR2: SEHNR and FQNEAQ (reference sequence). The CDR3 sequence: CASSFQGGTTEAFF. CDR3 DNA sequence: TGTGCCAGCAGCTTCCAGGGGGGGACCACTGAAGCTTTCTTT.

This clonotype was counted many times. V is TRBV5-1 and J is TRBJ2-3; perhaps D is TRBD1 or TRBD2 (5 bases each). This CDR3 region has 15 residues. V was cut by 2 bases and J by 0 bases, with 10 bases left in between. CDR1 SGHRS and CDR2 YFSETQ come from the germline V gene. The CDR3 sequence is CASSFIGTSTDTQYF. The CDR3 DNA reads TGCGCCAGCAGCTTTATAGGGACGAGCACAGATACGCAGTATTTT. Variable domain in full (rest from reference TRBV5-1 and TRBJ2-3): KAGVTQTPRYLIKTRGQQVTLSCSPISGHRSVSWYQQTPGQGLQFLFEYFSETQRNKGNFPGRFSGRQFSNSRSEMNVSTLELGDSALYLCASSFIGTSTDTQYFGPGTRLTVL.